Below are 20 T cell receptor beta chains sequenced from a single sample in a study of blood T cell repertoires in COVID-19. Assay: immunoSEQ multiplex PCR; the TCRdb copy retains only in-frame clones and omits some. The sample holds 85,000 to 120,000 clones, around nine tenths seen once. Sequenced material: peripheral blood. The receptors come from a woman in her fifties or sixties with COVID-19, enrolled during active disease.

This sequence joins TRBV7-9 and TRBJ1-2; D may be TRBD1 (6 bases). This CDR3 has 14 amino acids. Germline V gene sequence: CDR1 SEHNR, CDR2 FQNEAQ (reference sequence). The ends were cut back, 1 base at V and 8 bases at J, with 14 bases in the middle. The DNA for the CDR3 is TGTGCCAGCAGCTTAGGGGCAGGGGAGTGGGGCTACACCTTC. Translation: CASSLGAGEWGYTF.

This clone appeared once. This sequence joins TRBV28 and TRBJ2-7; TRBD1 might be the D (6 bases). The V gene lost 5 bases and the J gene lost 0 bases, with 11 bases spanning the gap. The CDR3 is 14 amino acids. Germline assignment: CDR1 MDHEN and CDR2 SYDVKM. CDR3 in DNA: TGTGCCAGCAGTCCTCGACAGGTCTCCTACGAGCAGTACGTC. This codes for CASSPRQVSYEQYV.

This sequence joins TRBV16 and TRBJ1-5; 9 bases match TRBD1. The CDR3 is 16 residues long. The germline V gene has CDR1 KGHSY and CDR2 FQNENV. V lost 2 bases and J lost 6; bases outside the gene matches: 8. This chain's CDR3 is CASSQMARQGVQPQHF. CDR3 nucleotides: TGTGCCAGCAGCCAAATGGCCCGACAGGGGGTTCAGCCCCAGCATTTT.

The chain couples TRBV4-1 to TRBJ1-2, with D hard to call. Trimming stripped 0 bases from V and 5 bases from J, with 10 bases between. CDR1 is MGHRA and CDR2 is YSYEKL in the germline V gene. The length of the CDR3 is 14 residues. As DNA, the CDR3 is TGCGCCAGCAGCCAAGAGATCGGAGAATATGGCTACACCTTC. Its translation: CASSQEIGEYGYTF.

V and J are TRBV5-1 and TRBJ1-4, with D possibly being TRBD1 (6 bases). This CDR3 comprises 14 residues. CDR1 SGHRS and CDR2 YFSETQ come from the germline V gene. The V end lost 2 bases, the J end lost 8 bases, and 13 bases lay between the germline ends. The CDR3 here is CASSFSRGGEKLFF. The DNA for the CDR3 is TGCGCCAGCAGCTTTAGCAGGGGTGGAGAAAAACTGTTTTTT.

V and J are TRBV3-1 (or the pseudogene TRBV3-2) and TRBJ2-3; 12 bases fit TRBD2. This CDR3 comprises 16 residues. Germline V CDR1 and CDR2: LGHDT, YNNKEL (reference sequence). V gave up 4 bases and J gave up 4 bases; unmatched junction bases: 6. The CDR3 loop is CASSLWTSGDPDTQYF. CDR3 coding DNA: TGTGCCAGCAGCCTCTGGACTAGCGGGGACCCAGATACGCAGTATTTT.

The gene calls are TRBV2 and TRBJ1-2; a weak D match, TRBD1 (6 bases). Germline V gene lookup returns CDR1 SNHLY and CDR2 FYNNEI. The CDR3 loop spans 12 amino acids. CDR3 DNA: TGTGGTATGAAGACAGGACGTATCGGCTACACCTTC. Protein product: CGMKTGRIGYTF.

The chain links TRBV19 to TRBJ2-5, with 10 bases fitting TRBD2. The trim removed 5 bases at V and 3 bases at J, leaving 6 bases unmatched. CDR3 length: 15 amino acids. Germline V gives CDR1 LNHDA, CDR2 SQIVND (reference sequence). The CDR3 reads CASSPVAGGKETQYF. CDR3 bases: TGTGCCAGTAGTCCTGTAGCGGGGGGAAAAGAGACCCAGTACTTC.

This CDR3 reads CASSQTATNEKLFF. CDR3 coding DNA: TGTGCCAGTAGTCAGACTGCAACTAATGAAAAACTGTTTTTT. The genes are TRBV19 and TRBJ1-4; no clear D gene. This CDR3 contains 14 residues. CDR1 is LNHDA and CDR2 is SQIVND in the germline V gene (reference sequence). Trimming shortened V by 5 bases and J by 0 bases, and 7 bases separated the two germline ends.

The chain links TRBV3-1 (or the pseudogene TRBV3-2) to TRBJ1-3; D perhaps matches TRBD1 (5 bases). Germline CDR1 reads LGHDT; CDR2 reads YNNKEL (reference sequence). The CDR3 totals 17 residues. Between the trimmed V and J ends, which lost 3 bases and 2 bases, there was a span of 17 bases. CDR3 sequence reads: CASSQWTEGVAGNTIYF. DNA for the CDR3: TGTGCCAGCAGCCAGTGGACGGAAGGGGTAGCTGGAAACACCATATATTTT.

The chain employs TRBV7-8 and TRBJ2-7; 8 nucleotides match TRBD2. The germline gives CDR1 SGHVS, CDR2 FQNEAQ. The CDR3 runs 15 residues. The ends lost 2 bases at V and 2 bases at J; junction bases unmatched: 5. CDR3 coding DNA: TGTGCCAGCAGCTTACAAGCGGGGGAGACCTACGAGCAGTACGTC. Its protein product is CASSLQAGETYEQYV.

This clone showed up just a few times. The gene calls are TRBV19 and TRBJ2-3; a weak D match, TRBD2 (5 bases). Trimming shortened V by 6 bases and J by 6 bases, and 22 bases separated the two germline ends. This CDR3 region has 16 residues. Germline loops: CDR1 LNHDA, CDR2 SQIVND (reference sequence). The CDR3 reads CASRPLGSPSLDTQYF. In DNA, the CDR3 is TGTGCCAGTAGACCCTTGGGGAGCCCGTCGCTGGATACGCAGTATTTT. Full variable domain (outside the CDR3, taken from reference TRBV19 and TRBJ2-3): DGGITQSPKYLFRKEGQNVTLSCEQNLNHDAMYWYRQDPGQGLRLIYYSQIVNDFQKGDIAEGYSVSREKKESFPLTVTSAQKNPTAFYLCASRPLGSPSLDTQYFGPGTRLTVL.

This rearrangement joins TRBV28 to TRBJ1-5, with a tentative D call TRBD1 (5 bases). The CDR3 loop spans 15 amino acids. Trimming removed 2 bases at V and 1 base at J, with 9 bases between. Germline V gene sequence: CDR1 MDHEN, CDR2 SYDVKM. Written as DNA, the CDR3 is TGTGCCAGCAGTTTAGCGGGGGGAAGCAATCAGCCCCAGCATTTT. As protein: CASSLAGGSNQPQHF.

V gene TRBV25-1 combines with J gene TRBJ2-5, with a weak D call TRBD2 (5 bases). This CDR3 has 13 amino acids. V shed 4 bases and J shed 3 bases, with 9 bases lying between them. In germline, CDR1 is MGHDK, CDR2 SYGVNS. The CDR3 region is CASSAEDEETQYF. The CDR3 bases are TGTGCCAGCAGTGCGGAGGACGAAGAGACCCAGTACTTC.

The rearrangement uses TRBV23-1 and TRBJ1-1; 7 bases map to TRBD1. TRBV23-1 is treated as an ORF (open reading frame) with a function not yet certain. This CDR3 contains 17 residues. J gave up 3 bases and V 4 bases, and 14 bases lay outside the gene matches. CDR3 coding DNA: TGCGCCAGCAGTCCGCTACCTTTTGGACAGGAAGACACTGAAGCTTTCTTT. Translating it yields CASSPLPFGQEDTEAFF.

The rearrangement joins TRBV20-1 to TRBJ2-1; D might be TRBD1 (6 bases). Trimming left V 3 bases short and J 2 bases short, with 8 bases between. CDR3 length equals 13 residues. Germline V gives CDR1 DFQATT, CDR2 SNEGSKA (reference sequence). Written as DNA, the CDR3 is TGCAGTGCTAGTGGACAGACCTACAATGAGCAGTTCTTC. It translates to CSASGQTYNEQFF.

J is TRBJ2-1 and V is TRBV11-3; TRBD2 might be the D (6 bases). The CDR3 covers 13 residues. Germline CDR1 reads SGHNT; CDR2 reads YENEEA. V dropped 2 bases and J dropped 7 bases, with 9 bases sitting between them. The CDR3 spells CASSLSRGNEQFF. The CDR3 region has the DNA TGTGCCAGCAGCTTAAGTCGGGGGAATGAGCAGTTCTTC.

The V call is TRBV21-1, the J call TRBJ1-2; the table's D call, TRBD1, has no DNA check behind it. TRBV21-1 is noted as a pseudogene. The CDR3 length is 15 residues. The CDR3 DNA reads TGTGCCAGCAGCGGCCTGGACAGGCCCGACTATGGCTACACCTTC. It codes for CASSGLDRPDYGYTF.

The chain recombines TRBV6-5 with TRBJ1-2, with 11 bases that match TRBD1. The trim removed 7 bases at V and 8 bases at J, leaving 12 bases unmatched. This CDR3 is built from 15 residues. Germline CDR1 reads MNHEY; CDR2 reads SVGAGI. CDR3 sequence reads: CASKGSPDRGPGYTF. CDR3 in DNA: TGTGCCAGCAAAGGGTCACCGGACAGGGGGCCAGGCTACACCTTC.

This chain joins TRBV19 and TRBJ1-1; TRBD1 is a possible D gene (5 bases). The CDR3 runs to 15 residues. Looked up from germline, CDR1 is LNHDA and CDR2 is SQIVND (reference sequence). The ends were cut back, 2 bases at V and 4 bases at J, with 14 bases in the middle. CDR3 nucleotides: TGTGCCAGTAGTATAATCATTGGGGCAGGCACTGAAGCTTTCTTT. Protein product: CASSIIIGAGTEAFF.